Listed here are 23 T cell receptor beta chains from one sample, sequenced in a study of T-cell memory formation after mild COVID-19. TCRdb itself ran the 5' RACE reads through MiXCR, one entry per CDR3 protein. The profile covers roughly 500,000 distinct CDR3 sequences, with over 20% appearing a single time and approximately 12% taken by the ten largest. Sequenced material: PBMCs or a T cell subset sorted from them (not recorded which). The receptor set was obtained from an adult woman who had mild COVID-19 (a few samples of this study predate the infection). Cell type and time point are not known.

The V and J genes are TRBV20-1 and TRBJ1-2; no clear D gene. Trimming took off 2 bases at V and 4 bases at J, with 8 bases between the two ends. This CDR3 is built from 12 residues. Per germline, CDR1 DFQATT and CDR2 SNEGSKA (reference sequence). Here the CDR3 reads CSARPALYGYTF. For the CDR3, the DNA is TGCAGTGCTAGACCCGCCCTCTATGGCTACACCTTC.

On this clonotype itself: This sequence may be a read error, since a much larger clone differs from it by one base. The chain uses TRBV20-1 and TRBJ2-3; D unclear. The length of the CDR3 is 13 residues. V was pared by 4 bases and J by 0 bases, with 8 bases between. The V gene's germline CDR1 is DFQATT and CDR2 SNEGSKA (reference sequence). CDR3 DNA: TGCAGTGCTACGATACGGAGCACAGATACGCAGTATTTT. It yields the protein CSATIRSTDTQYF.

This clonotype came up a few times. This sequence joins TRBV7-2 and TRBJ2-7, with D tentatively TRBD2 (5 bases). The V gene lost 5 bases and the J gene lost 1 base, with 18 bases spanning the gap. The CDR3 contains 16 residues. The germline CDR1 and CDR2 sequences are SGHTA and FQGNSA. The CDR3 nucleotides read TGTGCCAGCAGCCACTCGGGCGGGCCGCTATCCTACGAGCAGTACTTC. It codes for CASSHSGGPLSYEQYF.

The rearrangement links TRBV9 to TRBJ2-3; tentative D call: TRBD1 (6 bases). The germline V gene encodes CDR1 SGDLS and CDR2 YYNGEE. Trimming took 4 bases from V and 2 from J, leaving 17 bases between them. The CDR3 is 16 residues long. The DNA of the CDR3 is TGTGCCAGCAGCCCTCAGGGGTCCCCTTTCACAGATACGCAGTATTTT. Translated, it gives CASSPQGSPFTDTQYF. The whole variable domain, remainder taken from reference TRBV9 and TRBJ2-3, is DSGVTQTPKHLITATGQRVTLRCSPRSGDLSVYWYQQSLDQGLQFLIQYYNGEERAKGNILERFSAQQFPDLHSELNLSSLELGDSALYFCASSPQGSPFTDTQYFGPGTRLTVL.

At least ten counts were recorded for this clonotype. V usage is TRBV20-1 and J usage is TRBJ2-3, with 11 bases aligning to TRBD1. This CDR3 is 15 amino acids long. With 4 bases clipped from V and 3 bases from J, the junction kept 6 bases outside the gene matches. Germline V gene data show CDR1 as DFQATT and CDR2 as SNEGSKA (reference sequence). The CDR3 DNA reads as TGCAGTGCTAAGCGGACAGGGGGCGAAACAGATACGCAGTATTTT. It codes for CSAKRTGGETDTQYF.

This clonotype was picked up a small number of times. V usage is TRBV9 and J usage is TRBJ2-7; a possible D gene is TRBD1 (5 bases). CDR3 length equals 14 residues. With 0 bases removed from V and 0 bases from J, the gap between germline ends came to 7 bases. Looked up from germline, CDR1 is SGDLS and CDR2 is YYNGEE. CDR3 protein: CASSVGRDSYEQYF. The CDR3 bases are TGTGCCAGCAGCGTAGGCAGGGACTCCTACGAGCAGTACTTC.

This clonotype was recorded once. CDR3 amino acids: CSAATGGYEKLFF. The DNA of the CDR3 is TGCAGTGCTGCCACAGGGGGTTATGAAAAACTGTTTTTT. This chain connects TRBV20-1 to TRBJ1-4; 8 bases map to TRBD1. After removal of 5 bases from V and 6 bases from J, the junction contained 5 bases not matched to a gene. The V gene's germline CDR1 is DFQATT and CDR2 SNEGSKA (reference sequence). The CDR3 is 13 amino acids.

A remark on this clonotype: Possible read error: a much larger clone is one base away. The chain joins TRBV7-9 to TRBJ2-7; 9 nucleotides match TRBD1. This CDR3 is built from 14 residues. The V and J ends lost 4 bases and 5 bases, in that order; junction bases with no gene match: 6. Per the germline V gene, CDR1 is SEHNR and CDR2 is FQNEAQ (reference sequence). The CDR3 is CASSSGQGFNEQYF. The CDR3 DNA follows: TGTGCCAGCAGCTCTGGACAGGGGTTCAACGAGCAGTACTTC.

In this sample, this clonotype turned up a few times. The V and J genes are TRBV7-9 and TRBJ1-1; TRBD1 agrees at 7 bases. Per germline, CDR1 SEHNR and CDR2 FQNEAQ (reference sequence). The CDR3 has 16 residues. Germline trimming cut 7 bases from V and 1 base from J; bases unmatched to any gene: 12. CDR3 amino acids: CASTPRGTEGNTEAFF. CDR3 nucleotide sequence: TGTGCCAGCACCCCCCGGGGGACAGAGGGGAACACTGAAGCTTTCTTT.

In its sample, this clonotype was seen a few times. The chain joins TRBV6-6 to TRBJ2-7; D remains unclear. Looked up from germline, CDR1 is MNHNY and CDR2 is SVGAGI (reference sequence). V lost 2 bases, J lost 5 bases, and 10 bases lay in between. This CDR3 is built from 13 residues. This chain's CDR3 is CASSYAQPHEQYF. Written as DNA, the CDR3 is TGTGCCAGCAGTTACGCTCAGCCACACGAGCAGTACTTC.

V gene TRBV7-6 combines with J gene TRBJ2-3; the D gene is possibly TRBD2 (6 bases). Per germline, CDR1 SGHVS and CDR2 FNYEAQ. Trimming shortened V by 5 bases and J by 5 bases, and 20 bases separated the two germline ends. There are 16 residues in the CDR3. CDR3 loop: CASSPSDYLEGDTQYF. In DNA, the CDR3 is TGTGCCAGCAGCCCCTCGGACTACCTGGAAGGAGATACGCAGTATTTT.

The chain has TRBV7-3 and TRBJ2-3, with 8 bases lining up with TRBD2. This CDR3 has 15 residues. Germline loops: CDR1 SGHTA, CDR2 FQGTGA. V shed 3 bases, J shed 2 bases, and the junction held 4 bases outside the gene matches. The CDR3 loop is CASSFSGVPTDTQYF. DNA of the CDR3: TGTGCCAGCAGCTTTAGCGGGGTGCCCACAGATACGCAGTATTTT.

This clonotype was observed once. V is TRBV4-2 and J is TRBJ2-2; 8 bases are shared with TRBD2. V shed 3 bases and J 3 bases; nucleotides not matched to a gene: 12. Per germline, CDR1 LGHNA and CDR2 YNFKEQ. The CDR3 runs to 18 residues. Written as DNA, the CDR3 is TGTGCCAGCAGCCACCAACCTAGGGGACTAGGATACACCGGGGAGCTGTTTTTT. As protein: CASSHQPRGLGYTGELFF.

The chain recombines TRBV12-3 or TRBV12-4 with TRBJ2-1, with 9 nucleotides matching TRBD2. The CDR3 is 16 residues long. V trimming: 5 bases; J trimming: 4 bases; junction bases outside the gene matches: 9. DNA for the CDR3: TGTGCCAGCAGTCTCAACCTAGCGGGGTCTTACAATGAGCAGTTCTTC. Protein product: CASSLNLAGSYNEQFF.

This clonotype was counted only a few times. The chain couples TRBV24-1 to TRBJ2-3; 10 bases align to TRBD2. The ends lost 3 bases at V and 0 bases at J; junction bases unmatched: 8. This CDR3 has 18 residues. CDR1 is KGHDR, CDR2 SFDVKD, per germline. Here the CDR3 DNA reads TGTGCCACCAGTGATCTCCGCGAGCGGGGGGGTAGCACAGATACGCAGTATTTT. This codes for CATSDLRERGGSTDTQYF.

This clonotype showed up just a few times. The chain has TRBV7-3 and TRBJ2-3; the D gene is possibly TRBD2 (5 bases). CDR1 is SGHTA and CDR2 is FQGTGA in the germline V gene. V dropped 5 bases and J dropped 7 bases, with 25 bases sitting between them. This CDR3 is built from 17 residues. The CDR3 is CASSPLGLEEDYHTQYF. As DNA, the CDR3 is TGTGCCAGCAGCCCTCTTGGACTCGAAGAAGATTATCATACGCAGTATTTT.

This clonotype was seen repeatedly, ten times or more. The CDR3 loop is CASSAGTSGGATQYF. The CDR3 nucleotides read TGTGCCAGCAGCGCCGGGACTAGCGGGGGGGCAACGCAGTATTTT. This chain links TRBV9 with TRBJ2-3; 16 nucleotides align to TRBD2. The germline V gene has CDR1 SGDLS and CDR2 YYNGEE. The V segment lost 3 bases and the J segment 9 bases; nucleotides outside the gene matches: 4. The CDR3 consists of 15 residues.

This chain links TRBV5-4 with TRBJ1-6; 7 nucleotides line up with TRBD1. Germline assignment: CDR1 SGHNT and CDR2 YYREEE (reference sequence). Unmatched junction bases numbered 8, after V lost 3 bases and J lost 8 bases. The CDR3 loop spans 15 amino acids. The CDR3 coding sequence is TGTGCCAGCAGCTCGACAGGGTTAAGGGATTCACCCCTCCACTTT. This gives the protein CASSSTGLRDSPLHF.

This CDR3 is CASRRDSRNEKLFF. In DNA form, the CDR3 reads TGTGCCAGCAGACGAGACAGCCGTAATGAAAAACTGTTTTTT. The chain recombines TRBV6-5 with TRBJ1-4; the D gene is possibly TRBD1 (5 bases). The CDR3 loop spans 14 amino acids. The germline V and J ends were trimmed by 6 bases and 4 bases, with 12 bases remaining between them. Germline assignment: CDR1 MNHEY and CDR2 SVGAGI.

The chain couples TRBV6-2 or TRBV6-3 to TRBJ1-5, with D possibly being TRBD1 (6 bases). The CDR3 contains 16 residues. With 10 bases removed from V and 0 bases from J, the gap between germline ends came to 19 bases. Germline V CDR1 and CDR2: MNHEY, SVGEGT. The CDR3 sequence is CATTTKQGVSNQPQHF. The CDR3 DNA is TGTGCCACCACTACAAAACAGGGCGTTAGCAATCAGCCCCAGCATTTT.

The chain links TRBV9 to TRBJ2-1, with a tentative D call TRBD1 (6 bases). The CDR3 has 15 amino acids. V was clipped by 4 bases and J by 1 base, with 12 bases between them. Germline CDR1 is SGDLS and CDR2 is YYNGEE. CDR3 region: CASSPSQGSYNEQFF. The CDR3 bases are TGTGCCAGCAGCCCCTCACAGGGTTCCTACAATGAGCAGTTCTTC. The full variable domain, in which reference TRBV9 and TRBJ2-1 provide the parts outside the CDR3, is DSGVTQTPKHLITATGQRVTLRCSPRSGDLSVYWYQQSLDQGLQFLIQYYNGEERAKGNILERFSAQQFPDLHSELNLSSLELGDSALYFCASSPSQGSYNEQFFGPGTRLTVL.

This clonotype was detected a few times. The J gene is TRBJ2-1, the V gene TRBV30, with D possibly TRBD1 on 5 matching bases. The germline V and J ends were trimmed by 7 bases and 9 bases, with 19 bases remaining between them. Per germline, CDR1 GTSNPN and CDR2 SVGIG (reference sequence). The CDR3 covers 13 residues. The CDR3 DNA is TGTGCCTCTCGGACACAGTTACGCGCTGAGCAGTTCTTC. Protein: CASRTQLRAEQFF.

This clonotype turned up a few times. V gene TRBV7-9 combines with J gene TRBJ2-3; perhaps TRBD2 as D (6 bases). The ends were cut back, 2 bases at V and 1 base at J, with 13 bases in the middle. Per germline, CDR1 SEHNR and CDR2 FQNEAQ (reference sequence). The length of the CDR3 is 16 residues. The CDR3 DNA is TGTGCCAGCAGCTTAACCGGGGGTATTGGCACAGATACGCAGTATTTT. Residues: CASSLTGGIGTDTQYF.